This T cell receptor beta chain came from a study of shared clonotypes between healthy human individuals. In this sample, this clone turned up once. V gave up 3 bases and J gave up 2 bases, with 11 bases separating them. This CDR3 is 15 amino acids long. The germline gives CDR1 SEHNR, CDR2 FQNEAQ (reference sequence). An assay was performed, and its level was deep. Genomic DNA belonging to each subset was distributed in equal measure over several immunoSEQ plates. As originally analysed: Junction-only immunoSEQ data arrived without quality scores, meaning filtering differed. TCRdb's copy holds only in-frame clones and misses some; the assay was immunoSEQ multiplex PCR. The V and J calls and clone size were taken over from that table, and D and trimming were inferred from the DNA. Among about 490,000 clones, roughly four fifths were seen once, and the ten largest hold 10% to 15%.

This receptor was taken from a woman aged 40 to 49 in good health. Some clones in this sample may be carry-over from other donors' samples. This chain uses TRBV7-9 with TRBJ2-1; D is unclear. Sample: PBMCs. The CDR3 reads CASSLSWAAYNEQFF. CDR3 sequence (DNA): TGTGCCAGCAGCTTGTCCTGGGCTGCCTACAATGAGCAGTTCTTC.